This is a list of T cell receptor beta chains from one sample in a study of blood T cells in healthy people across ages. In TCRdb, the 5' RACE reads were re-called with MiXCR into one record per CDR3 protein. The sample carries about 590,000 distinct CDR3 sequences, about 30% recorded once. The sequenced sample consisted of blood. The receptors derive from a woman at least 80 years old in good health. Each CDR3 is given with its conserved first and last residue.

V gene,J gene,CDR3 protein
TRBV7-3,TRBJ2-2,CAGSLWSRGDGELFF
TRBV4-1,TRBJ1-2,CASSQAEPNGYTF
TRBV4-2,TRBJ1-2,CASSQEAQGARGGYTF
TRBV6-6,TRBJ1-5,CASRPSDRGNQPQHF
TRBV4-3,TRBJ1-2,CASSQVAGAGGYTF
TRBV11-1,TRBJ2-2,CTSSLFRDSGTGELFF
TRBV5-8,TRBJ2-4,CASSLEGTSGGAPKNIQYF
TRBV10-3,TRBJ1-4,CAISESRGANEKLFF
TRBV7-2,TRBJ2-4,CASSLGGQGTHIRYF
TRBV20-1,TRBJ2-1,CSARRASGRDEQFF
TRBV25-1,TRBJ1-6,CASSEGVSYNSPLHF
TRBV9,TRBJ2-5,CASTGRGMAQETQYF
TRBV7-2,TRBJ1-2,CASSPQSQGGYGYTF
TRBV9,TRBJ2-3,CASSVVAGADTQYF
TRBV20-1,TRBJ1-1,CSARLSRTVTEAFF
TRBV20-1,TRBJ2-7,CSVAGKHEQYF
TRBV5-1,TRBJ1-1,CASSSRTGGGGTEAFF
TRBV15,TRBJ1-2,CATSRGRSGFGYGYTF
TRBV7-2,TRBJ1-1,CASSRGPNTEAFF
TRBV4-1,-,CASSQIGESYEQYF
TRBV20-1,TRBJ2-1,CSAGSYYNEQFF
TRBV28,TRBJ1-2,CASSLPGQRTYGYTF
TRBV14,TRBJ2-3,CASSQGISPSRDTQYF
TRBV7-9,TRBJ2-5,CASSGLAGVQETQYF
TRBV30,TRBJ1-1,CAWSVHGGSNTEAFF
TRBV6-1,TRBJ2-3,CASRAVDTQYF
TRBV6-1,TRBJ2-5,CASSSIWGTQETQYF
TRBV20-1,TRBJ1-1,CSAKDRGRGTEAFF
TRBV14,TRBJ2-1,CASSQARGRSGEQFF
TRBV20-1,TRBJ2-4,CSASSGLAGGRAKNIQYF
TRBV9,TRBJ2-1,CASSVGVAGYNEQFF
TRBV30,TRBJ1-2,CAWSVREGYTF
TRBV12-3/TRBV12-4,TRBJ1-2,CASSRRRQGRDGYTF
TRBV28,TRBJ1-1,CASIWGGGAEAFF
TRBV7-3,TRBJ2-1,CASSLGRSEQFF
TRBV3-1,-,CASRGGRGPFYEQYF
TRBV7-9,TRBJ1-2,CASSLASGGGYTF
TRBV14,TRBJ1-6,CASSQRTANSPLHF
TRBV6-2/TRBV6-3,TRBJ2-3,CASSRLTGGRTDTQYF
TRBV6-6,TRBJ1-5,CASSYIQDQPQHF
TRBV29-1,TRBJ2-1,CSVSQGARNEQFF
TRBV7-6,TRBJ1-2,CASSLDRDSGYTF
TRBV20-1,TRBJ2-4,CSATIGQGARDEQYF
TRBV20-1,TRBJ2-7,CSARDGGGAEEQYF
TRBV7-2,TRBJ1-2,CASSLARGRLYGYTF
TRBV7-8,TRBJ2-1,CASVGYNEQFF
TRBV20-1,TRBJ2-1,CSARGPPLAGGDNEQFF
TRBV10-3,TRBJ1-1,CAISLDTDTEAFF
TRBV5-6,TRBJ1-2,CASSLGQVDGCTF
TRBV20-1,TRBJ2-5,CSAPASASQETQYF
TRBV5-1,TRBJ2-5,CASSLDNRLTQYF
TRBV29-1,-,CSVEDLLGREQYF
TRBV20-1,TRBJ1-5,CSAVPGDQPQHF
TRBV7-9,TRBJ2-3,CASSPRESTDTQYF